The 20 T cell receptor beta chains below all came from one sample that was sequenced in a study of shared clonotypes between healthy human individuals. TCRdb's table, derived via immunoSEQ multiplex PCR, lists solely in-frame clones and lacks some. The sample includes about 1 million clones, about 74% seen only once; the top ten take over 1.3%. Material: memory CD4+ T cells sorted from blood. This sample's subset: CD45RA-negative fraction. Source of these receptors: a man between 18 and 35 years old in good health.

The chain is built from TRBV2 and TRBJ2-5; 11 positions match TRBD2. There are 15 residues in the CDR3. Germline V gene lookup returns CDR1 SNHLY and CDR2 FYNNEI. V lost 10 bases to trimming and J lost 7 bases; unmatched junction nucleotides: 14. The CDR3 DNA follows: TGTGCCACTCGACTAGCGGGGACTACTAGTGGGACCCAGTACTTC. This sequence encodes CATRLAGTTSGTQYF.

J is TRBJ1-6 and V is TRBV9; D is undetermined. The germline V and J ends were trimmed by 4 bases and 10 bases, with 9 bases remaining between them. Germline CDR1 is SGDLS and CDR2 is YYNGEE. The CDR3 spans 12 residues. The CDR3 bases are TGTGCCAGCAGCAATTTTGGATCACCCCTCCACTTT. Residues: CASSNFGSPLHF.

The chain links TRBV9 to TRBJ2-1; D tentatively reads TRBD1 or TRBD2 (6 bases each). The CDR3 consists of 19 residues. CDR1 is SGDLS and CDR2 is YYNGEE in the germline V gene. V was trimmed by 1 base and J by 0 bases, leaving 20 bases between them. In DNA, the CDR3 is TGTGCCAGCAGCGTAACGGGGGCCTTAGGTTGGAGCTCCTACAATGAGCAGTTCTTC. It is translated as CASSVTGALGWSSYNEQFF.

The CDR3 here is CASSLALEGTQYF. The DNA for the CDR3 is TGTGCCAGCAGCTTGGCTCTGGAAGGGACCCAGTACTTC. The chain uses TRBV5-5 and TRBJ2-5; D remains unclear. Trimming took off 0 bases at V and 7 bases at J, with 10 bases between the two ends. Germline lookup yields CDR1 SGHKS and CDR2 YYEKEE (reference sequence). The CDR3 length is 13 residues.

This clone appeared a few times. This chain connects TRBV9 to TRBJ1-2; D perhaps matches TRBD1 (5 bases). The CDR3 extends over 14 amino acids. CDR1 and CDR2 from the germline V gene are SGDLS and YYNGEE. Trimming removed 3 bases from V and 5 bases from J, with 14 bases in between. The CDR3 DNA is TGTGCCAGCAGCGCGACAGATTTTGGGTATGGCTACACCTTC. It codes for CASSATDFGYGYTF.

This clone was detected a few times. This same CDR3 is encoded by further DNA sequences in the sample. CDR3 sequence reads: CASSLAPDQPQHF. CDR3 nucleotides: TGCGCCAGCAGCTTGGCCCCGGATCAGCCCCAGCATTTT. The rearrangement links TRBV5-1 to TRBJ1-5; D uncertain. This CDR3 is 13 amino acids long. Germline CDR1 is SGHRS and CDR2 is YFSETQ. Deletions cut 0 bases from V and 5 bases from J, with 6 bases between.

The J gene is TRBJ1-3, the V gene TRBV6-4; D uncertain. CDR1 and CDR2 from the germline V gene are MRHNA and SNTAGT. The CDR3 is made up of 19 amino acids. V shed 0 bases and J shed 0 bases, with 18 bases lying between them. CDR3 DNA sequence: TGTGCCAGCAGTGACTCACCAGCGGCAGACGAGATCTCTGGAAACACCATATATTTT. Translation: CASSDSPAADEISGNTIYF.

This clone was observed a single time. This chain joins TRBV29-1 and TRBJ2-1; maybe TRBD2 (6 bases). CDR1 SQVTM and CDR2 ANQGSEA come from the germline V gene. Trimming shortened V by 8 bases and J by 8 bases, and 19 bases separated the two germline ends. This CDR3 has 13 residues. The CDR3 nucleotides read TGCAGCAACGGAATAGAGAGGGAGGATGAGCAGTTCTTC. It specifies CSNGIEREDEQFF.

CDR3 loop: CASSLGDRDTDTQYF. For the CDR3, the DNA is TGCGCCAGCAGCTTGGGGGACAGGGACACAGATACGCAGTATTTT. V usage is TRBV5-1 and J usage is TRBJ2-3; 9 bases are shared with TRBD1. Germline loops: CDR1 SGHRS, CDR2 YFSETQ. After removal of 0 bases from V and 2 bases from J, the junction contained 1 base not matched to a gene. The CDR3 runs 15 residues.

The chain employs TRBV2 and TRBJ2-3, with D possibly TRBD2 on 6 matching bases. Germline CDR1 SNHLY, CDR2 FYNNEI. The CDR3 length is 15 residues. Trimming shortened V by 8 bases and J by 1 base, and 16 bases separated the two germline ends. This CDR3 reads CASGGGPRGTDTQYF. The CDR3, as DNA: TGTGCCAGCGGGGGAGGTCCCCGTGGCACAGATACGCAGTATTTT. Full variable domain (missing parts from reference TRBV2 and TRBJ2-3): EPEVTQTPSHQVTQMGQEVILRCVPISNHLYFYWYRQILGQKVEFLVSFYNNEISEKSEIFDDQFSVERPDGSNFTLKIRSTKLEDSAMYFCASGGGPRGTDTQYFGPGTRLTVL.

This clone occurred a few times. Within the sample, other DNA sequences also encode this same CDR3. The V call is TRBV5-1, the J call TRBJ1-3; unclear D gene. Germline V lookup: CDR1 SGHRS, CDR2 YFSETQ. The V end lost 0 bases, the J end lost 4 bases, and 11 bases lay between the germline ends. This CDR3 is 15 amino acids long. In nucleotides, the CDR3 is TGCGCCAGCAGCTTGGATGGGGATACGGGAAACACCATATATTTT. Amino acid sequence: CASSLDGDTGNTIYF.

The V call is TRBV7-2, the J call TRBJ2-5; tentatively, D is TRBD1 (6 bases). V lost 5 bases, J lost 3 bases, and 16 bases lay in between. The CDR3 is 15 amino acids. Looked up from germline, CDR1 is SGHTA and CDR2 is FQGNSA. The CDR3 spells CASSRGTIKEETQYF. Here the CDR3 DNA reads TGTGCCAGCAGCCGTGGGACAATAAAGGAAGAGACCCAGTACTTC. Complete variable domain (other parts from reference TRBV7-2 and TRBJ2-5): GAGVSQSPSNKVTEKGKDVELRCDPISGHTALYWYRQSLGQGLEFLIYFQGNSAPDKSGLPSDRFSAERTGGSVSTLTIQRTQQEDSAVYLCASSRGTIKEETQYFGPGTRLLVL.

The J gene is TRBJ2-3, the V gene TRBV5-4; D is unclear. Germline CDR1 SGHNT, CDR2 YYREEE (reference sequence). The CDR3 loop spans 14 amino acids. Trimming pared 2 bases from V and 2 bases from J, leaving 9 bases between. The CDR3 coding sequence is TGTGCCAGCAGCTTTTACGGAACCACAGATACGCAGTATTTT. This codes for CASSFYGTTDTQYF.

The rearrangement uses TRBV5-6 and TRBJ2-5, with 8 bases lining up with TRBD2. J was trimmed by 1 base and V by 4 bases; bases with no gene match: 12. Germline loops: CDR1 SGHDT, CDR2 YYEEEE. This CDR3 has 17 residues. The CDR3 DNA follows: TGTGCCAGCAGCCCCCTGGGGCTAGCGGGCGCCCAAGAGACCCAGTACTTC. Its translation: CASSPLGLAGAQETQYF.

The chain combines TRBV28 with TRBJ1-2; D is ambiguous. V dropped 4 bases and J dropped 0 bases, with 9 bases sitting between them. The CDR3 consists of 14 residues. CDR1 and CDR2 from the germline V gene are MDHEN and SYDVKM. CDR3 residues: CASSSHSTNYGYTF. CDR3 DNA: TGTGCCAGCAGTTCCCACAGCACTAACTATGGCTACACCTTC.

V gene TRBV2 combines with J gene TRBJ2-3; TRBD2 aligns across 8 bases. Germline V gives CDR1 SNHLY, CDR2 FYNNEI. The J segment lost 3 bases and the V segment lost 8 bases, leaving 13 bases of the junction unmatched. This CDR3 is 16 amino acids long. The CDR3 DNA sequence: TGTGCCAGCGGAAGCGGGAGAGGTGGCGAAACAGATACGCAGTATTTT. It codes for CASGSGRGGETDTQYF.

The chain joins TRBV30 to TRBJ2-6, with D possibly matching TRBD2 (7 bases). The V end lost 8 bases, the J end lost 0 bases, and 17 bases lay between the germline ends. This CDR3 is 16 amino acids long. Germline CDR1 reads GTSNPN; CDR2 reads SVGIG (reference sequence). CDR3 region: CAGGGTTSSGANVLTF. CDR3 nucleotides: TGTGCCGGCGGGGGCACTACTTCCTCTGGGGCCAACGTCCTGACTTTC. The whole variable domain, filled in from reference TRBV30 and TRBJ2-6, reads SQTIHQWPATLVQPVGSPLSLECTVEGTSNPNLYWYRQAAGRGLQLLFYSVGIGQISSEVPQNLSASRPQDRQFILSSKKLLLSDSGFYLCAGGGTTSSGANVLTFGAGSRLTVL.

V and J are TRBV29-1 and TRBJ1-1; weak D call: TRBD1 (6 bases). CDR1 and CDR2 from the germline V gene are SQVTM and ANQGSEA. Trimming took off 2 bases at V and 4 bases at J, with 17 bases between the two ends. The CDR3 sequence is 15 residues long. The chain's CDR3 is CSVENLGGGSTEAFF. In DNA form, the CDR3 reads TGCAGCGTTGAAAACTTAGGGGGAGGGAGCACTGAAGCTTTCTTT. Complete variable domain (other parts from reference TRBV29-1 and TRBJ1-1): SAVISQKPSRDICQRGTSLTIQCQVDSQVTMMFWYRQQPGQSLTLIATANQGSEATYESGFVIDKFPISRPNLTFSTLTVSNMSPEDSSIYLCSVENLGGGSTEAFFGQGTRLTVV.

Points on this clone: The junction departs from germline at one end; a sequencing error may be responsible. CDR3 in amino acids: CASSSGTLNTGELFF. The CDR3 region has the DNA TGTGCTAGCAGCTCAGGGACCTTGAACACCGGGGAGCTGTTTTTT. J is TRBJ2-2 and V is TRBV7-7, with D perhaps assigned TRBD1 or TRBD2 (5 bases each). The CDR3 spans 15 residues. From germline, CDR1 is SSHAT and CDR2 FNYEAQ (reference sequence).

The V call is TRBV5-1, the J call TRBJ2-5, with 9 bases matching TRBD2. This CDR3 region has 15 residues. V lost 5 bases, J lost 1 base, and 6 bases stayed unmatched. CDR1 is SGHRS and CDR2 is YFSETQ in the germline V gene. The CDR3 sequence: CASRMTSGSQETQYF. CDR3 nucleotide sequence: TGCGCCAGCAGAATGACTAGCGGATCCCAAGAGACCCAGTACTTC.